Listed here is a single TCR beta chain. The antigen remains undetermined. This entry belongs to a study of OX40 agonist ivuxolimab in advanced cancers. Study-level background: With ivuxolimab, an agonistic anti-OX40 (CD134) antibody, patients were treated. Of mixed ages from 23 to 79 and averaging about 60 years, the group was about 80% male. Previous treatment with anti-PD-1, anti-PD-L1 or anti-CTLA-4 therapy was allowed; approximately 40% had received some.

Sequencing was performed with immunoSEQ multiplex PCR; in TCRdb, only in-frame clones are kept and a portion is missing. This sample has about 36,000 clones, with more than 70% found just once. Overall study results and limits: Expanded clones were, on average, more numerous among CD8+ T cells than CD4+.

The V gene's germline CDR1 is MGHRA and CDR2 YSYEKL. V was pared by 4 bases and J by 2 bases, with 2 bases of the junction left unmatched. This CDR3 is 13 amino acids long. The chain is built from TRBV4-1 and TRBJ2-7; 7 bases align to TRBD2. The TCR originated in an adult with an advanced solid tumor such as melanoma, head and neck, liver or kidney cancer. This material consisted of CD4+ or CD8+ T cells sorted from blood, taken in a trial of the OX40 agonist ivuxolimab. In nucleotides, the CDR3 is TGCGCCAGCAGCCCCGGACTAGCCTACGAGCAGTACTTC. This sequence encodes CASSPGLAYEQYF.